This passage covers 3 T cell receptor beta chains from one sample sequenced in a study of T-cell reconstitution after alpha-beta-depleted transplantation in children. Unique molecular identifiers were built into the TCRbeta library. TCRdb reprocessed the PCR reads via MiXCR and lists one record per CDR3 protein. The repertoire consists of some 500,000 distinct CDR3 sequences, with about 17% occurring once and the leading ten covering roughly 3.3%. This specimen was PBMCs from the stem cell graft donor, taken from the stem cell graft. The receptor set was obtained from a human donor who donated a stem cell graft to a child with acute lymphoblastic leukemia.

The rearrangement joins TRBV29-1 to TRBJ1-2; no clear D. This CDR3 comprises 15 residues. Germline-derived CDR1 and CDR2 are SQVTM and ANQGSEA. Trimming left V 4 bases short and J 0 bases short, with 15 bases between. The CDR3 nucleotides are TGCAGCGTTGTTGCCAGTACTTCCGCTAACTATGGCTACACCTTC. Amino acid sequence: CSVVASTSANYGYTF.

The V and J genes are TRBV24-1 and TRBJ1-5, with TRBD1 matching 7 bases. J lost 4 bases, V lost 12 bases, and 14 bases had no gene match. CDR3 length: 15 amino acids. Germline CDR1 reads KGHDR; CDR2 reads SFDVKD. Here the CDR3 DNA reads TGTGCCCCCCAGCAGGGGACAGTGCCTAATCAGCCCCAGCATTTT. Translation: CAPQQGTVPNQPQHF.

The gene calls are TRBV4-1 and TRBJ1-2, with unresolved D. The V gene lost 3 bases and the J gene lost 4 bases, with 6 bases spanning the gap. The CDR3 extends over 12 amino acids. Germline V lookup: CDR1 MGHRA, CDR2 YSYEKL. The DNA for the CDR3 is TGCGCCAGCAGCCATCAAGTCTATGGCTACACCTTC. Protein product: CASSHQVYGYTF.